The rows below give T cell receptor beta chains drawn from one sample of a study of T cells after yellow fever vaccination. TCRdb fed the 5' RACE reads into MiXCR, producing one record per CDR3 protein. There are hundreds of thousands of distinct CDR3 sequences in the sample; about 5.2% occur only once, and around 3.3% lies in the top ten. The sample consisted of CD4+ T cells sorted from PBMCs, taken on the day of the yellow fever booster vaccination. Every receptor here comes from a man younger than 35 who received the YFV17D yellow fever vaccine. CDR3s include the opening cysteine and the closing phenylalanine or tryptophan. The order of the fields is D gene, V gene, clone size, J gene, CDR3 DNA, CDR3 protein. A D gene is named only where the DNA matches it firmly. The size entry is marked missing in some rows and otherwise reads once, few, many or a size class.

TRBD1	TRBV7-8	many	TRBJ1-6	TGTGCCAGCAGCTCCAACAGGGGGACACCCCTCCACTTT	CASSSNRGTPLHF
TRBD1	TRBV29-1	few	TRBJ2-7	TGCAGCGTTGAAGATCCACGGACAGGGGTCGAGCAGTACTTC	CSVEDPRTGVEQYF
TRBD2	TRBV4-1	many	TRBJ2-3	TGCGCCAGCAGCCCCTCTAGGCTAGCGGGGACGGCAGATACGCAGTATTTT	CASSPSRLAGTADTQYF
-	TRBV6-5	few	TRBJ2-3	TGTGCCAGCAGTTATCTCACGGGGGCCAAGTATTTT	CASSYLTGAKYF
-	TRBV7-2	many	TRBJ1-5	TGTGCCAGCACCGTCGATTCGGGGGCTAATCAGCCCCAGCATTTT	CASTVDSGANQPQHF
TRBD2	TRBV19	few	TRBJ2-5	TGTGCCAGTAGTCTGATGACTAGCGGGGGCCCAGAGACCCAGTACTTC	CASSLMTSGGPETQYF
-	TRBV4-1	many	TRBJ2-1	TGCGCCAGCAGCCAAGAGGGTGTGACTGAGCAGTTCTTC	CASSQEGVTEQFF
-	TRBV7-2	many	TRBJ2-3	TGTGCCAGCAGCTTAGGCTATACGCAGTATTTT	CASSLGYTQYF
TRBD1	TRBV12-5	many	TRBJ2-2	TGTGCTAGTGGTTCGACAGGGGGCACCGGGGAGCTGTTTTTT	CASGSTGGTGELFF
-	TRBV20-1	-	TRBJ2-5	TGCAGTGCTAGATGGAGAGGGACCCAGTACTTC	CSARWRGTQYF
-	TRBV20-1	-	TRBJ1-5	TGCAGTGCCCCGAGGGGCAGTAGCAATCAGCCCCAGCATTTT	CSAPRGSSNQPQHF
-	TRBV6-6	few	TRBJ2-3	TGTGCCACTTCGGGACACACGAAATATACGCAGTATTTT	CATSGHTKYTQYF
-	TRBV4-3	few	TRBJ1-2	TGCGCCAGCAGCCAAGATAAAGGGATTGCGACAACCTTC	CASSQDKGIATTF
TRBD1	TRBV5-1	-	TRBJ2-3	TGCGCCAGCAGCTCTGGAGGACAGGGTAGGAGGACAGATACGCAGTATTTT	CASSSGGQGRRTDTQYF
-	TRBV14	many	TRBJ2-3	TGTGCCAGCAGCCAAGATTGGACGGGATCGCAGTATTTT	CASSQDWTGSQYF
-	TRBV7-3	few	TRBJ2-1	TGTGCCAGCAGCTTCGACGAAGGTGCCTACAATGAGCAGTTCTTC	CASSFDEGAYNEQFF
TRBD2	TRBV6-5	-	TRBJ2-5	TGTGCCAGCAGTTACTGGGCCGCGGGGGGAGAGACCCAGTACTTC	CASSYWAAGGETQYF
-	TRBV7-2	many	TRBJ1-2	TGTGCCAGCAGCTTAGGTGGCAGGTTCTATGGCTACACCTTC	CASSLGGRFYGYTF
TRBD1	TRBV10-2	few	TRBJ1-4	TGCGCCAGCAGTGAGTGGGCAGGGGGCGGAAAACTGTTTTTT	CASSEWAGGGKLFF
-	TRBV11-2	many	TRBJ2-1	TGTGCCAGCAGGCCAAGGGGGGCGAATGAGCAGTTCTTC	CASRPRGANEQFF
TRBD1	TRBV7-7	-	TRBJ1-2	TGTGCCAGCAGCTGGTTCCGGGACAGGTTACCCGGTAGCTATGGCTACACCTTC	CASSWFRDRLPGSYGYTF
-	TRBV6-5	-	TRBJ1-1	TGTGCCACCAGAATGTGGACTACCGACACTGAAGCTTTCTTT	CATRMWTTDTEAFF
-	TRBV6-5	few	TRBJ1-2	TGTGCCAGCAGTTATGGCGGGACGGGAGGAATCTATGGCTACACCTTC	CASSYGGTGGIYGYTF
-	TRBV5-1	few	TRBJ2-1	TGCGCCAGCAGAGAGGGGGTTGCGGACAATGAGCAGTTCTTC	CASREGVADNEQFF
-	TRBV3-1	many	TRBJ1-2	TGTGCCAGCAGCCAAGGAGGGGAAGGCTACACCTTC	CASSQGGEGYTF
-	TRBV4-2	many	TRBJ1-6	TGTGCCAGCAGGCCGGGACAATGGGGTTCACCCCTCCACTTT	CASRPGQWGSPLHF
-	TRBV5-1	-	TRBJ2-1	TGCGCCAGCAGGGTGGGCCACGACAATGAGCAGTTCTTC	CASRVGHDNEQFF
TRBD2	TRBV7-2	-	TRBJ2-5	TGTGCCAGCAGCTTACGGGGGGGAAGAGAGACCCAGTACTTC	CASSLRGGRETQYF
-	TRBV19	few	TRBJ2-3	TGTGCCAGTAGTTCTCGGCCCAGGAGCACAGATACGCAGTATTTT	CASSSRPRSTDTQYF